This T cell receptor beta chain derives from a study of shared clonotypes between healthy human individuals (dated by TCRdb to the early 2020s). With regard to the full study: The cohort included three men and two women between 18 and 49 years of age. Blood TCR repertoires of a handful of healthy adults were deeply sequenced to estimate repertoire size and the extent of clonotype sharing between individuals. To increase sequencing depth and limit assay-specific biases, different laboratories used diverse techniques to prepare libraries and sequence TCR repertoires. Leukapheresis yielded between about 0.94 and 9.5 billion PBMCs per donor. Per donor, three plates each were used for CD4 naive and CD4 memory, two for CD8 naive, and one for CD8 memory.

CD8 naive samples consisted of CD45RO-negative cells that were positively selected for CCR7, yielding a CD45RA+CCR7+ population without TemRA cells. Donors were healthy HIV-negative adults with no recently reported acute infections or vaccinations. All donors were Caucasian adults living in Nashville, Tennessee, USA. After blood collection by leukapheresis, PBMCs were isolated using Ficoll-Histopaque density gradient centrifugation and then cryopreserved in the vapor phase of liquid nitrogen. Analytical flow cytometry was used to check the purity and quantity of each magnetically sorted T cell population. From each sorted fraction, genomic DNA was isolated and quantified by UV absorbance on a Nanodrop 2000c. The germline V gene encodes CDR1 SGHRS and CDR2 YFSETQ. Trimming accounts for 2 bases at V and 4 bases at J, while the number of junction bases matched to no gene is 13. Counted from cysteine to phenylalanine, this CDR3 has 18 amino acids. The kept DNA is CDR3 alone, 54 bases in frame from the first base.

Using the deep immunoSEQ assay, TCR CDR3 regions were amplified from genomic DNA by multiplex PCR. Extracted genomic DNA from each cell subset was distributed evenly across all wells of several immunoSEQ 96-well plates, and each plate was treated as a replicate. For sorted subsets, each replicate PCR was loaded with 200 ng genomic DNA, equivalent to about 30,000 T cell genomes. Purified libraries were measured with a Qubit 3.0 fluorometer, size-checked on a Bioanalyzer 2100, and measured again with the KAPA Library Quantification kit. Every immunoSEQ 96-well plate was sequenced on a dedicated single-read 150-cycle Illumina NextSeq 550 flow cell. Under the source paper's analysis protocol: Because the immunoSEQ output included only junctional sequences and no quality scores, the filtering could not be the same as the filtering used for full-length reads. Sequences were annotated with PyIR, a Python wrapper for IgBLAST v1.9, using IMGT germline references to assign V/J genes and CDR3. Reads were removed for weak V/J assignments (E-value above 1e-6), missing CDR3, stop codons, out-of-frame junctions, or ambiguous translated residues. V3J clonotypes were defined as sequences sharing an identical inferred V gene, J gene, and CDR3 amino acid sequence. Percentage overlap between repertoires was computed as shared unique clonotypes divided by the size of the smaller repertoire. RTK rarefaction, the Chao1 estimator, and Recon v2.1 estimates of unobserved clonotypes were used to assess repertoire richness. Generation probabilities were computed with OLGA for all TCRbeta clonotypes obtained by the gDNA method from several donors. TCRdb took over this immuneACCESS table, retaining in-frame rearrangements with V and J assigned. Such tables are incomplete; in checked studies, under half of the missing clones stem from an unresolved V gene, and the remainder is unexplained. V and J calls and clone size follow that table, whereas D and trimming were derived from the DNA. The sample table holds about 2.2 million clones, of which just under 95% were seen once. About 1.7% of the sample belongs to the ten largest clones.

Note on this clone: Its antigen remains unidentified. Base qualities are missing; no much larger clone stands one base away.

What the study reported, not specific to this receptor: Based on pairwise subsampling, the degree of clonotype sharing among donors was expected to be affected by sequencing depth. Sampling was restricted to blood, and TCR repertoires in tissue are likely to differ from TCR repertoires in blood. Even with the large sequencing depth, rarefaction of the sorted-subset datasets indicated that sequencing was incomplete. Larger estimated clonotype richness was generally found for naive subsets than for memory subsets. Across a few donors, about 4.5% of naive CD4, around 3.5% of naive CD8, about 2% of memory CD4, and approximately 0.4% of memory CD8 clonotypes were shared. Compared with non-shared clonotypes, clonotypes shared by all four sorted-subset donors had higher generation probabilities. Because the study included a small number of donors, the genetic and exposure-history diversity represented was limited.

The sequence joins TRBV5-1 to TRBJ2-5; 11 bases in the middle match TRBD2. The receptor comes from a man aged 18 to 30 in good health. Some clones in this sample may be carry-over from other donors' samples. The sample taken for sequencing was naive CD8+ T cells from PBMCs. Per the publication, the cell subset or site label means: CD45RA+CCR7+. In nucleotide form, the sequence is TGCGCCAGCAGCTTAGGAAAACTGAGACTAGCGGGAATAGAGACCCAGTACTTC. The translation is CASSLGKLRLAGIETQYF. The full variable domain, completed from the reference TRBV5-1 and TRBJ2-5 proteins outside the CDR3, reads KAGVTQTPRYLIKTRGQQVTLSCSPISGHRSVSWYQQTPGQGLQFLFEYFSETQRNKGNFPGRFSGRQFSNSRSEMNVSTLELGDSALYLCASSLGKLRLAGIETQYFGPGTRLLVL.